A selection of T cell receptor beta chains follows, all from one sample in a study of technical replicates of blood from a few donors. Produced via immunoSEQ multiplex PCR; TCRdb's table is partial and in-frame only. The data contain tens of thousands of clones, roughly 96% of them singletons. The specimen was T cells isolated from PBMCs. Source of these receptors: a human donor in good health. Each CDR3 is given with its conserved first and last residue. The D gene is left open where the match is weak. Size is stated for part of the rows, as once, few or many counts, or as a class when the clone is expanded.

V gene	CDR3 length	J gene	clone size	D gene	CDR3 protein	CDR3 DNA
TRBV4-2	15	TRBJ2-7	NA	NA	CASSQYLLGSYEQYF	TGTGCCAGCAGCCAATACCTACTAGGCTCCTACGAGCAGTACTTC
TRBV27	14	TRBJ1-5	once	NA	CASSFGGSNQPQHF	TGTGCCAGCAGTTTTGGAGGTAGCAATCAGCCCCAGCATTTT
TRBV6-5	15	TRBJ2-7	NA	NA	CASSYPSSGFYEQYF	TGTGCCAGCAGTTACCCCTCCTCAGGTTTCTACGAGCAGTACTTC
TRBV4-2	16	TRBJ2-2	NA	NA	CASSLIAGTNTGELFF	TGTGCCAGCAGCCTAATCGCGGGCACGAACACCGGGGAGCTGTTTTTT
TRBV15	14	TRBJ1-5	NA	NA	CATSRRGDNQPQHF	TGTGCCACCAGCAGGCGAGGAGATAATCAGCCCCAGCATTTT
TRBV6-5	12	TRBJ1-2	once	NA	CASSSQDLGYTF	TGTGCCAGCAGTTCCCAGGATCTAGGCTACACCTTC
TRBV5-4	11	TRBJ1-2	once	NA	CASSLSGGYTF	TGTGCCAGCAGCTTGTCTGGCGGCTACACCTTC
TRBV5-6	14	TRBJ2-7	NA	NA	CASSFSDGTYEQYF	TGTGCCAGCAGCTTCTCGGACGGGACCTACGAGCAGTACTTC
TRBV28	15	TRBJ2-1	NA	TRBD1	CASSLDRESYNEQFF	TGTGCCAGCAGTCTAGACAGGGAGTCCTACAATGAGCAGTTCTTC
TRBV10-3	13	TRBJ1-1	few	NA	CAISVTQGFEAFF	TGTGCCATCAGTGTTACCCAGGGCTTTGAAGCTTTCTTT